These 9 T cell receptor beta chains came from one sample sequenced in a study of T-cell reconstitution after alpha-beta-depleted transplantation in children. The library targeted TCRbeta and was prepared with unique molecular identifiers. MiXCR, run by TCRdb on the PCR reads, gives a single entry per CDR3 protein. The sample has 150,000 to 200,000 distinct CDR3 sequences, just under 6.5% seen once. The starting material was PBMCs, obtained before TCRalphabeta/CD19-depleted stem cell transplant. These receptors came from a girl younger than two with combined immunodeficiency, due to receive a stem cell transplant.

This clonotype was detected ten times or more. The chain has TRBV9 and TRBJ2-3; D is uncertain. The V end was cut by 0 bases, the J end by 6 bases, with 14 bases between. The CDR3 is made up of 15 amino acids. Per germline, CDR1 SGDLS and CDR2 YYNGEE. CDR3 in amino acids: CASSVGDIRTDTQYF. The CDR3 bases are TGTGCCAGCAGCGTAGGGGATATCCGTACGGATACGCAGTATTTT.

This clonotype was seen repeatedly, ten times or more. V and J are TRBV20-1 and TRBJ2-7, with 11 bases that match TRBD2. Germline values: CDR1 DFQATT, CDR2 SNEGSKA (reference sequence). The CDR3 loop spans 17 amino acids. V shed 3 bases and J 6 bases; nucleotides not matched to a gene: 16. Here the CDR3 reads CSARRILAGAPSPEQYF. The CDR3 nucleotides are TGCAGTGCTAGGCGGATACTAGCGGGGGCCCCATCCCCCGAGCAGTACTTC.

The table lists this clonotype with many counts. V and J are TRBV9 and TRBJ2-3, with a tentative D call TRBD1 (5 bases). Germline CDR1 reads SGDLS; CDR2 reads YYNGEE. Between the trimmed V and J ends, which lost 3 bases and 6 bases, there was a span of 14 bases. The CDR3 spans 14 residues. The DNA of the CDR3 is TGTGCCAGCAGCGCGACAGACCTCAGGGATACGCAGTATTTT. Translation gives CASSATDLRDTQYF. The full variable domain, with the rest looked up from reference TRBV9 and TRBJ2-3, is DSGVTQTPKHLITATGQRVTLRCSPRSGDLSVYWYQQSLDQGLQFLIQYYNGEERAKGNILERFSAQQFPDLHSELNLSSLELGDSALYFCASSATDLRDTQYFGPGTRLTVL.

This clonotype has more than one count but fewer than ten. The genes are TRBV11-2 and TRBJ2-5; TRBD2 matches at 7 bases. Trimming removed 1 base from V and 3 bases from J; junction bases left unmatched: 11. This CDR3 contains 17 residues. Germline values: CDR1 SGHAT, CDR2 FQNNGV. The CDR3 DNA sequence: TGTGCCAGCAGCTTAGTTCAAGGGAGGGGATTAGAAGAGACCCAGTACTTC. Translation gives CASSLVQGRGLEETQYF.

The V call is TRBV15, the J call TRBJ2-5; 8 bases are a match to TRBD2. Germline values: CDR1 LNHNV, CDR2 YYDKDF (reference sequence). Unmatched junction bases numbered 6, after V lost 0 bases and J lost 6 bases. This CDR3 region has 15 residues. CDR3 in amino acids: CATSRDLRGGQTQYF. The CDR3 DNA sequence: TGTGCCACCAGCAGAGATCTGCGCGGGGGGCAGACCCAGTACTTC.

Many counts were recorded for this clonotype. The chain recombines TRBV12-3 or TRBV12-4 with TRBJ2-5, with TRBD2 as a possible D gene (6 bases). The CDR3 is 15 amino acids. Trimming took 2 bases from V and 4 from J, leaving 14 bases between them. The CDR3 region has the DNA TGTGCCAGCAGTTTAATCTCCCCTAGCGTAGAGACCCAGTACTTC. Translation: CASSLISPSVETQYF.

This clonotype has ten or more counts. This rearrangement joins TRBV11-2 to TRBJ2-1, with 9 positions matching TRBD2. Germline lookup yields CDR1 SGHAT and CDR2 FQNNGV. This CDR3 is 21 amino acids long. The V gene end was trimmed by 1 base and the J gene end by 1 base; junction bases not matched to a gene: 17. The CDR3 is CASSLGVAGLAPLSSYNEQFF. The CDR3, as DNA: TGTGCCAGCAGCTTAGGAGTAGCGGGACTAGCTCCTTTATCGTCCTACAATGAGCAGTTCTTC.

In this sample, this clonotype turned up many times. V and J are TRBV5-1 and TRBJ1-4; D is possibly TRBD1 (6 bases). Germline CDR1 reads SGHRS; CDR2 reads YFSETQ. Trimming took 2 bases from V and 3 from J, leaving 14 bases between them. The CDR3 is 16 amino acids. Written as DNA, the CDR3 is TGCGCCAGCAGCTTCTCCGGGACACTGCCTAATGAAAAACTGTTTTTT. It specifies CASSFSGTLPNEKLFF.

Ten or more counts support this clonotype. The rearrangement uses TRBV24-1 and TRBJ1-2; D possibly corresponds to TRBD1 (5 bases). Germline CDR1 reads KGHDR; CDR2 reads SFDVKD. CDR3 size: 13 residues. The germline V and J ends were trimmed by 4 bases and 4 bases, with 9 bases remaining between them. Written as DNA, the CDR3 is TGTGCCACCAGTGACAGGGACCTCTATGGCTACACCTTC. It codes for CATSDRDLYGYTF.